This entry features one TCR beta chain sequence. Participant age was roughly 18 to 95 years, and participants resided in roughly 25 US areas. These data belong to a study of blood T cell repertoires in COVID-19. Study in general: Two negative PCRs, clearance, or symptom resolution had been documented for recovered Cohort 3 donors. Donors in the United States, Italy and Spain gave samples during acute or convalescent COVID-19.

In the source study's methods: Estimated nucleated cell counts came from reference gene primer amplification. TCRdb's table, derived via immunoSEQ multiplex PCR, lists solely in-frame clones and lacks some. That table gives V, J and clone size, and the DNA gave D and trimming. This sample has a few hundred thousand clones, with 87% found just once. The CDR3 is made up of 14 amino acids. Germline loops: CDR1 SEHNR, CDR2 FQNEAQ (reference sequence). The V end was cut by 3 bases, the J end by 6 bases, with 15 bases between. Sequenced: PBMCs or T cells enriched from blood (not recorded which). The V call is TRBV7-9, the J call TRBJ2-7; D might be TRBD1 (6 bases). The TCR sequence derives from a man aged 25 to 40 in a cohort exposed to, infected with or recovered from COVID-19 (not recorded which). The CDR3 sequence: CASSFGQPVGEQYF. CDR3 DNA: TGTGCCAGCAGCTTTGGACAGCCCGTAGGCGAGCAGTACTTC.